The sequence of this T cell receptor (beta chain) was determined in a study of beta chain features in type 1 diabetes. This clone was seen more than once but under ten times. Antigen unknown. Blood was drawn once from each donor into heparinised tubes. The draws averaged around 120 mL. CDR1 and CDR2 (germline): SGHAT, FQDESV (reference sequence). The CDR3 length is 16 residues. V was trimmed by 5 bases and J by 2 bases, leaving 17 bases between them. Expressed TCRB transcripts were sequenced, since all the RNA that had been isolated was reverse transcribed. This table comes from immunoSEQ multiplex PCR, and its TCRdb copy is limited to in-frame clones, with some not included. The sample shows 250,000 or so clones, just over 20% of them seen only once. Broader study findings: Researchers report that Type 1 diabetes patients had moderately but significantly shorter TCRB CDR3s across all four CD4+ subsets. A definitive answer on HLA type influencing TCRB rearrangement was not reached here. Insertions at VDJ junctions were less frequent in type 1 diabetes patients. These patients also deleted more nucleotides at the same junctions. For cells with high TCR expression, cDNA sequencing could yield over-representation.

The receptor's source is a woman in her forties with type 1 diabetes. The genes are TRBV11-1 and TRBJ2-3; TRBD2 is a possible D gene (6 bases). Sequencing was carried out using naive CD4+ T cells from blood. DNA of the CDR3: TGTGCCAGCAGCCGGCCGGGACTGGCGCCCACAGATACGCAGTATTTT. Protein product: CASSRPGLAPTDTQYF.